This T cell receptor beta chain emerged from a study of blood T cell repertoires in COVID-19. Turning to the study itself: There were acute and convalescent COVID-19 samples, and they came from the United States, Italy and Spain.

Patients at the Seattle site were enrolled during active infection and followed longitudinally. CDR1 and CDR2 from the germline V gene are SNHLY and FYNNEI. The CDR3 is 15 residues long. The germline V and J ends were trimmed by 5 bases and 6 bases, with 14 bases remaining between them. Per the original methods: Researchers report that nucleated cell counts were estimated from reference gene primer amplification. Profiling relied on immunoSEQ multiplex PCR, and the TCRdb table lists in-frame clones only, not all of them. From that table come the V and J calls and clone size; the DNA was used to work out D and trimming. Found here are 250,000 to 300,000 clones, around 85% of them singletons; the top ten hold approximately 12%.

The chain has TRBV2 and TRBJ1-6, with D perhaps matching TRBD1 (6 bases). The TCR sequence derives from a woman aged 25-40 years with COVID-19, enrolled during active disease. The specimen was peripheral blood. The CDR3 sequence: CASSSTGHSNSPLHF. CDR3 sequence (DNA): TGTGCCAGCAGTTCCACGGGACATAGTAATTCACCCCTCCACTTT.